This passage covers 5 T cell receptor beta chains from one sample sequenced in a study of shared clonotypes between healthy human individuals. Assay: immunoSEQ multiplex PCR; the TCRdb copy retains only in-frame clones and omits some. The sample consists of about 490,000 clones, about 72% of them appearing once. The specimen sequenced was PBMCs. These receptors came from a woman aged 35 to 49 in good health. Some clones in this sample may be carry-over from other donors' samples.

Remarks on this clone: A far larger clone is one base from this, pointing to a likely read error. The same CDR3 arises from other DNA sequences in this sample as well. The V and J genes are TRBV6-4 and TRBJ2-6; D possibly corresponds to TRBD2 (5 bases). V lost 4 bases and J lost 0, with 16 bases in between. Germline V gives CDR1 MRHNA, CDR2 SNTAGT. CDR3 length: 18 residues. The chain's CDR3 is CASSGAAGGGSGANVLTF. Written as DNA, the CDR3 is TGTGCCAGCAGTGGGGCGGCAGGAGGAGGCTCTGGGGCCAACGTCCTGACTTTC.

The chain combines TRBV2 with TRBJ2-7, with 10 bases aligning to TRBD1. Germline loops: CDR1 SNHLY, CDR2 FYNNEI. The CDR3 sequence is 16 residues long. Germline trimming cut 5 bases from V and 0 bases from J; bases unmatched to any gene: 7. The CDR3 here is CASSSRRDRGSYEQYF. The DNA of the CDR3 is TGTGCCAGCAGTTCGCGCCGGGACAGGGGCTCCTACGAGCAGTACTTC. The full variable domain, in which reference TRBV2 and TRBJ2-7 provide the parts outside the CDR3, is EPEVTQTPSHQVTQMGQEVILRCVPISNHLYFYWYRQILGQKVEFLVSFYNNEISEKSEIFDDQFSVERPDGSNFTLKIRSTKLEDSAMYFCASSSRRDRGSYEQYFGPGTRLTVT.

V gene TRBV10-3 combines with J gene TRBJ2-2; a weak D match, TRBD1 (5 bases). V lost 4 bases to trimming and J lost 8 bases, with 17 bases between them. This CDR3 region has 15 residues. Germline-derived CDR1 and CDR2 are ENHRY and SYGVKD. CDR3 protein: CAISVFQGTGGELFF. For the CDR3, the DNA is TGTGCCATCAGTGTATTTCAGGGCACCGGTGGGGAGCTGTTTTTT.

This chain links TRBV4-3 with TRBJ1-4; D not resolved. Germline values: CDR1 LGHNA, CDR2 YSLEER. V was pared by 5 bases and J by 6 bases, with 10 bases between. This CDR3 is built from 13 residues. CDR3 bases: TGCGCCAGCAGCTCTGGACTGGATGAAAAACTGTTTTTT. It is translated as CASSSGLDEKLFF.

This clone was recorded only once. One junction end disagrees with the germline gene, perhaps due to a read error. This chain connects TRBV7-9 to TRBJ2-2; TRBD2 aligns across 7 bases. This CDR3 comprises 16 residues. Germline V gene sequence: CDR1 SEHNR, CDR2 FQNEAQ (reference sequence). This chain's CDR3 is CASSQDTLGGPGELFF. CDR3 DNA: TGCGCCAGCAGCCAAGATACGCTGGGAGGGCCCGGGGAGCTGTTTTTT. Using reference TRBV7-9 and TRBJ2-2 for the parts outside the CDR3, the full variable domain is DTGVSQNPRHKITKRGQNVTFRCDPISEHNRLYWYRQTLGQGPEFLTYFQNEAQLEKSRLLSDRFSAERPKGSFSTLEIQRTEQGDSAMYLCASSQDTLGGPGELFFGEGSRLTVL.